This TCR beta chain was observed in a study of blood T cell repertoires in COVID-19. V lost 0 bases and J 8 bases, leaving 20 bases between the germline ends. There are 18 residues in the CDR3. Germline V gene sequence: CDR1 LGHNA, CDR2 YNFKEQ. The data were produced by immunoSEQ multiplex PCR, yet TCRdb's version contains in-frame clones alone and is incomplete. The sample contains some 400,000 clones, nearly 90% of which appear only once. The table lists this clone with a count of one. The clonotype was recovered from a man aged 18 to 35 with active or convalescent COVID-19. The sequencing sample was made of peripheral blood. The J gene is TRBJ1-6, the V gene TRBV4-2; D remains ambiguous. The CDR3 loop reads CASSQDWVSGSGDSPLHF. Written as DNA, the CDR3 is TGTGCCAGCAGCCAAGATTGGGTTTCGGGGAGCGGAGATTCACCCCTCCACTTT.